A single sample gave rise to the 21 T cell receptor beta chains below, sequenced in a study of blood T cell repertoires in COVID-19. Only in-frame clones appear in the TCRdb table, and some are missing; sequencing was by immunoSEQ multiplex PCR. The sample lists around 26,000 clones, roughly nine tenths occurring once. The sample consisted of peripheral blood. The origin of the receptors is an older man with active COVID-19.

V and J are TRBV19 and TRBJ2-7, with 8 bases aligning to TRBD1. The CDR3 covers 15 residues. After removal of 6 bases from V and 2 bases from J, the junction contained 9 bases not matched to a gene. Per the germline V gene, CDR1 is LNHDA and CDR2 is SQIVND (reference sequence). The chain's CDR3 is CASSAYWTGTYEQYF. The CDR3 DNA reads TGTGCCAGTAGCGCCTATTGGACAGGGACCTACGAGCAGTACTTC.

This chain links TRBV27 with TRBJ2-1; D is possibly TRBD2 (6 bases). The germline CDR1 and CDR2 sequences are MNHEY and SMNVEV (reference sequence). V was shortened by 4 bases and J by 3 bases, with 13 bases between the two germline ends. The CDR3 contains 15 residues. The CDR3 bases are TGTGCCAGCAGTTGGGGGACTCAAATCTACAATGAGCAGTTCTTC. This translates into CASSWGTQIYNEQFF.

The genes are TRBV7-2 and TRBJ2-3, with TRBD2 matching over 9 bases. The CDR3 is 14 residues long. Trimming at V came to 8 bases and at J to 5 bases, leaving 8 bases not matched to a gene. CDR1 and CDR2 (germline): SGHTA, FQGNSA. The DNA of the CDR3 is TGTGCCAGCGGCAACCTAGCGGGGAAAGATACGCAGTATTTT. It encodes CASGNLAGKDTQYF.

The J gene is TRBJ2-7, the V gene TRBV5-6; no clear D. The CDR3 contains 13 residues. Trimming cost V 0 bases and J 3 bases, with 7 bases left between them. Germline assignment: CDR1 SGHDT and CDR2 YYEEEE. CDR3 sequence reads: CASSLGPGYEQYF. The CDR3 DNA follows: TGTGCCAGCAGCTTGGGGCCGGGCTACGAGCAGTACTTC.

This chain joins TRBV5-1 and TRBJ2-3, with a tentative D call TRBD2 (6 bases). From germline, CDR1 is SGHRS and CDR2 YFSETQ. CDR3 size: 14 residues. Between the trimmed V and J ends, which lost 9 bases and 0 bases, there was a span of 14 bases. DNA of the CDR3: TGCGCCACAACCGCGGGAACTAGCACAGATACGCAGTATTTT. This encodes CATTAGTSTDTQYF.

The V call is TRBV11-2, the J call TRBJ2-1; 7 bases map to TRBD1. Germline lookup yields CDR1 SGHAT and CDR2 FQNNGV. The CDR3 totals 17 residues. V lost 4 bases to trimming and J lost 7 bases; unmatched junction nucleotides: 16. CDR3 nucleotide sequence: TGTGCCAGCAGCTCCTCGACAGGGAAGGGTCGGTTAAATGAGCAGTTCTTC. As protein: CASSSSTGKGRLNEQFF.

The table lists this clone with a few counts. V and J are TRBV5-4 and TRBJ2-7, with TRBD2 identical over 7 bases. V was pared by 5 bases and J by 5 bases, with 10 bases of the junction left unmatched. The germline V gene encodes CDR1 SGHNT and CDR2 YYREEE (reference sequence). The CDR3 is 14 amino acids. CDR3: CASRNRDYTDEQYF. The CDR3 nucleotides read TGTGCCAGCAGAAATAGGGACTACACTGACGAGCAGTACTTC.

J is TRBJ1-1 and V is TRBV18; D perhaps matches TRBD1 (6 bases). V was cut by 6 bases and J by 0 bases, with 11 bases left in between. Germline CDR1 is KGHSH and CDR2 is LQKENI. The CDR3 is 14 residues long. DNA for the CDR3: TGTGCCAGCTCGCCCACAGGGATGAACACTGAAGCTTTCTTT. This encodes CASSPTGMNTEAFF. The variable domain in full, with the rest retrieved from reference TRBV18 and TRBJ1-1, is NAGVMQNPRHLVRRRGQEARLRCSPMKGHSHVYWYRQLPEEGLKFMVYLQKENIIDESGMPKERFSAEFPKEGPSILRIQQVVRGDSAAYFCASSPTGMNTEAFFGQGTRLTVV.

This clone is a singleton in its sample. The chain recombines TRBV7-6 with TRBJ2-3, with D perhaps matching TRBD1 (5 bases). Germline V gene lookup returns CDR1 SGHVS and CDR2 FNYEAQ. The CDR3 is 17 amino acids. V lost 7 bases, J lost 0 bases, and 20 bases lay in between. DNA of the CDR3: TGTGCCAGCACAAAAGACAGCCCTGTTGCTAGCACAGATACGCAGTATTTT. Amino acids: CASTKDSPVASTDTQYF.

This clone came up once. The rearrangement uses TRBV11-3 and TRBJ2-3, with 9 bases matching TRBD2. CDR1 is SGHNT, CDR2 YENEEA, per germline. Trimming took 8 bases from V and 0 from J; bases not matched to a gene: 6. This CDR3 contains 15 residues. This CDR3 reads CASSAGGLSTDTQYF. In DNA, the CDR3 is TGTGCCAGCTCGGCGGGGGGGCTTAGCACAGATACGCAGTATTTT.

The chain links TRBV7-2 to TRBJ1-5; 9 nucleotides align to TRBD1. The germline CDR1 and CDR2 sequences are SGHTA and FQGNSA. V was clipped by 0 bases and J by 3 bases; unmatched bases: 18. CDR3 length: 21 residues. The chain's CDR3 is CASSLALGGTGRPSDNQPQHF. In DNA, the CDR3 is TGTGCCAGCAGCTTAGCCCTTGGAGGGACAGGGAGGCCCTCGGACAATCAGCCCCAGCATTTT. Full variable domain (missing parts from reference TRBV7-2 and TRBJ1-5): GAGVSQSPSNKVTEKGKDVELRCDPISGHTALYWYRQSLGQGLEFLIYFQGNSAPDKSGLPSDRFSAERTGGSVSTLTIQRTQQEDSAVYLCASSLALGGTGRPSDNQPQHFGDGTRLSIL.

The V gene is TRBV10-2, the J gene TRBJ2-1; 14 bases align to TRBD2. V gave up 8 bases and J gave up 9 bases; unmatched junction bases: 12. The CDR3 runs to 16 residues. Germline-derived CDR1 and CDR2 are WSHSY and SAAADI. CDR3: CASSPGTSGSPGEQFF. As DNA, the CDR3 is TGCGCCAGCTCCCCAGGGACTAGCGGGAGTCCAGGTGAGCAGTTCTTC.

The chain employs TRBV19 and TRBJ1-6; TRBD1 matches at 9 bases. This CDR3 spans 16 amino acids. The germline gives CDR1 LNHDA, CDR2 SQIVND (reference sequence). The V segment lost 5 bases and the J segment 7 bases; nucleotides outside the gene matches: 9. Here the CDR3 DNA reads TGTGCCAGTAGTTTTACCGGGACAGGGCTGAATTCACCCCTCCACTTT. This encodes CASSFTGTGLNSPLHF. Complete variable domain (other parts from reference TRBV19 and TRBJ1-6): DGGITQSPKYLFRKEGQNVTLSCEQNLNHDAMYWYRQDPGQGLRLIYYSQIVNDFQKGDIAEGYSVSREKKESFPLTVTSAQKNPTAFYLCASSFTGTGLNSPLHFGNGTRLTVT.

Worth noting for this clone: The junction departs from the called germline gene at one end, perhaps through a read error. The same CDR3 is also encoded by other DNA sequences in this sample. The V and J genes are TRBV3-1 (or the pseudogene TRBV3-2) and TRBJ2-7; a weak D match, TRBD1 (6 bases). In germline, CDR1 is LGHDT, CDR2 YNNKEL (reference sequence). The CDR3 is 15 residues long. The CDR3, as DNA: TGCGCCAGCAGCCAAGATCTAAACAGGGCCTACGAGCAGTACTTC. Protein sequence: CASSQDLNRAYEQYF.

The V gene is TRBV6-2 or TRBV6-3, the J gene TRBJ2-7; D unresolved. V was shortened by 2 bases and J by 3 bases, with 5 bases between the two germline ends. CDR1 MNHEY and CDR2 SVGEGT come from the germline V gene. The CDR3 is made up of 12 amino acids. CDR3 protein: CASSYPDYEQYF. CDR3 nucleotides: TGTGCCAGCAGTTACCCAGACTACGAGCAGTACTTC.

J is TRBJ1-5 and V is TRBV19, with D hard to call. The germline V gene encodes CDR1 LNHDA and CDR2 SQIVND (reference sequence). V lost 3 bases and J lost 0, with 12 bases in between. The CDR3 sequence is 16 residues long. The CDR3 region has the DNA TGTGCCAGTAGTATTCAAACAGCCTATAGCAATCAGCCCCAGCATTTT. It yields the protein CASSIQTAYSNQPQHF.

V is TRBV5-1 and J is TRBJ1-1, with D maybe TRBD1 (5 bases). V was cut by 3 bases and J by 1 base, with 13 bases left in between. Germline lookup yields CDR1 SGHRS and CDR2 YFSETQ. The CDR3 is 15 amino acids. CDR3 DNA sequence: TGCGCCAGCAGCTCGCAGGGTTCTAAGAACACTGAAGCTTTCTTT. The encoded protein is CASSSQGSKNTEAFF.

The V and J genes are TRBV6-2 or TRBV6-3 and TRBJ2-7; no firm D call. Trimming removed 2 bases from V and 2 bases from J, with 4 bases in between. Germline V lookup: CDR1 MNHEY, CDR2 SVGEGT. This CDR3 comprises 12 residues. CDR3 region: CASSYTAYEQYF. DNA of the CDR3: TGTGCCAGCAGTTACACAGCCTACGAGCAGTACTTC.

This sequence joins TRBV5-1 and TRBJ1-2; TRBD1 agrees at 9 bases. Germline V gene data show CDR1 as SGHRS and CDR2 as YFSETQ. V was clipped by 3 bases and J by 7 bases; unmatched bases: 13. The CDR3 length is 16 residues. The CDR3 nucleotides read TGCGCCAGCAGCTCTAACCCCGGCGGGACAGGGATTGGCTACACCTTC. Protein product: CASSSNPGGTGIGYTF.

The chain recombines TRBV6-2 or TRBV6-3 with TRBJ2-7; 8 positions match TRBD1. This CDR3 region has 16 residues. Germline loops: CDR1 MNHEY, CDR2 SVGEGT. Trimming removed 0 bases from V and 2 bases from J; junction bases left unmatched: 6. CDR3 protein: CASSYSFGTGAYEQYF. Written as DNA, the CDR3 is TGTGCCAGCAGTTACTCGTTCGGGACAGGAGCCTACGAGCAGTACTTC.

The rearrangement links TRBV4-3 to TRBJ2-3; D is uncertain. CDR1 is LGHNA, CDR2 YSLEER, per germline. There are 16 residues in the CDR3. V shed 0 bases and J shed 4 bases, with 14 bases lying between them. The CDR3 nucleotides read TGCGCCAGCAGCCAAGAAGTTGGTCTTAGTGCAGATACGCAGTATTTT. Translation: CASSQEVGLSADTQYF.